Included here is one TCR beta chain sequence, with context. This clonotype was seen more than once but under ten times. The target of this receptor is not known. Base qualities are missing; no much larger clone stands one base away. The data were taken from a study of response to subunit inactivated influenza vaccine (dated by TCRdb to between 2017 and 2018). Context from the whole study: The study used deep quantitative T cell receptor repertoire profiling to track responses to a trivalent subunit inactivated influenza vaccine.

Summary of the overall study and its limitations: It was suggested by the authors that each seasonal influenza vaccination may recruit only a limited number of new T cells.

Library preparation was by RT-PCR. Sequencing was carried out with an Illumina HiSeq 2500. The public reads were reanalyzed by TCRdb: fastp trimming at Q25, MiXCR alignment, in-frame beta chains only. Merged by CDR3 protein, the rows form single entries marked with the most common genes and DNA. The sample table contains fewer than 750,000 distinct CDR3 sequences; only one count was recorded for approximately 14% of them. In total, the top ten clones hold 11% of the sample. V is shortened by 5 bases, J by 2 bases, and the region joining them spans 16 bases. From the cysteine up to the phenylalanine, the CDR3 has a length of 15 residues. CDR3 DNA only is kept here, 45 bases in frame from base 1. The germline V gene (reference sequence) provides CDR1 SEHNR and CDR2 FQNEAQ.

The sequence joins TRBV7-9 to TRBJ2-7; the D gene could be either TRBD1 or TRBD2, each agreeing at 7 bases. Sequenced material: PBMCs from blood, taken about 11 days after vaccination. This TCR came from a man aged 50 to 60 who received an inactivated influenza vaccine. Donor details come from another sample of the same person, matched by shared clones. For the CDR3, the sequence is CASSPGQGGTYEQYF. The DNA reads TGTGCCAGCAGCCCGGGCCAGGGGGGGACCTACGAGCAGTACTTC.